What follows are 17 T cell receptor beta chains derived from one specimen sequenced in a study of regulatory T cells in long-lasting Graves disease. The time point: newly diagnosed GD, antithyroid drugs for less than 3 months. PBMCs provided the RNA from which the TCR library was made. HTBI primers from iRepertoire and Arm-PCR of CDR3 regions yielded the TCR beta libraries. TCRdb re-derived calls from the multiplex PCR reads in MiXCR, one entry per CDR3 protein. The data contain some 220,000 distinct CDR3 sequences, roughly 20% of them seen just once; the ten biggest clones take up approximately 12%. The same specimen was also included in a second study, on T cells in Graves' hyperthyroidism and ophthalmopathy.

Sequencing used peripheral blood mononuclear cells (PBMCs), obtained at new diagnosis, from a patient treated with antithyroid drugs. These receptors all stem from a woman aged 25 to 39 with Graves disease.

This clonotype has a count of ten or more. V usage is TRBV28 and J usage is TRBJ1-2, with a possible D match to TRBD1 (5 bases). This CDR3 comprises 16 residues. The ends were cut back, 5 bases at V and 5 bases at J, with 21 bases in the middle. CDR1 MDHEN and CDR2 SYDVKM come from the germline V gene. The CDR3 DNA follows: TGTGCCAGCAGTCCTCAGCGGGGCGGGGGTTCATATGGCTACACCTTC. This translates into CASSPQRGGGSYGYTF.

In this sample, this clonotype turned up a few times. Because the CDR3 is missing its conserved closing phenylalanine or tryptophan, this is likely a read error. The genes are TRBV28 and TRBJ1-1, with unresolved D. V gave up 4 bases and J gave up 2 bases, with 2 bases separating them. This CDR3 contains 11 residues. CDR1 is MDHEN and CDR2 is SYDVKM in the germline V gene. This chain's CDR3 is CASSSNTEAFL. The CDR3 bases are TGTGCCAGCAGTTCCAACACTGAAGCTTTCCTT.

This clonotype was seen at least ten times. The chain recombines TRBV6-2 or TRBV6-3 with TRBJ2-7, with 8 positions matching TRBD1. CDR1 is MNHEY and CDR2 is SVGEGT in the germline V gene. The CDR3 extends over 16 amino acids. V was clipped by 0 bases and J by 4 bases; unmatched bases: 8. The CDR3: CASSYSIGQGGYEQYF. The CDR3 DNA follows: TGTGCCAGCAGTTACTCGATAGGACAGGGTGGATACGAGCAGTACTTC.

Ten or more counts support this clonotype. CDR3 loop: CASREADSSSEAFF. DNA for the CDR3: TGTGCCAGCAGGGAGGCGGACTCCTCGAGTGAAGCTTTCTTT. This chain uses TRBV6-1 with TRBJ1-1; D uncertain. V lost 6 bases to trimming and J lost 7 bases, with 18 bases between them. The germline gives CDR1 MNHNS, CDR2 SASEGT. CDR3 length: 14 residues.

The chain has TRBV7-3 and TRBJ2-5, with 10 bases lining up with TRBD2. Germline values: CDR1 SGHTA, CDR2 FQGTGA. CDR3 size: 16 residues. With V trimmed by 1 base and J by 5 bases, 7 bases remained unmatched. In nucleotides, the CDR3 is TGTGCCAGCAGCTTAAACCCAGCGGGGGGGGGGGAGACCCAGTACTTC. Amino acid sequence: CASSLNPAGGGETQYF. The variable domain in full, with the rest retrieved from reference TRBV7-3 and TRBJ2-5, is GAGVSQTPSNKVTEKGKYVELRCDPISGHTALYWYRQSLGQGPEFLIYFQGTGAADDSGLPNDRFFAVRPEGSVSTLKIQRTERGDSAVYLCASSLNPAGGGETQYFGPGTRLLVL.

This chain joins TRBV2 and TRBJ1-2; weak D call: TRBD1 (6 bases). The V gene lost 7 bases and the J gene lost 4 bases, with 19 bases spanning the gap. Germline V lookup: CDR1 SNHLY, CDR2 FYNNEI. The CDR3 loop spans 15 amino acids. The chain's CDR3 is CASNPRTDSIYGYTF. The CDR3 DNA sequence: TGTGCCAGCAACCCTAGGACAGACTCAATCTATGGCTACACCTTC.

The CDR3: CASSPPGQGKGYTF. The CDR3 DNA reads as TGTGCCAGCAGCCCGCCGGGACAGGGGAAAGGCTACACCTTC. The rearrangement uses TRBV11-2 and TRBJ1-2, with 10 bases aligning to TRBD1. CDR1 SGHAT and CDR2 FQNNGV come from the germline V gene. The CDR3 runs to 14 residues. The V and J ends lost 5 bases and 8 bases, in that order; junction bases with no gene match: 8.

In DNA form, the CDR3 reads TGTGCCAGCAGTTTATTGGGCAGGGGGTGGGACACTGAAGCTTTCTTT. Translating it yields CASSLLGRGWDTEAFF. The gene calls are TRBV27 and TRBJ1-1, with 7 nucleotides matching TRBD1. V lost 1 base and J lost 3; bases outside the gene matches: 8. Germline V gene data show CDR1 as MNHEY and CDR2 as SMNVEV (reference sequence). The CDR3 spans 16 residues.

This clonotype was seen many times. The chain has TRBV12-3 or TRBV12-4 and TRBJ1-2; D gene ambiguous. Trimming removed 6 bases from V and 8 bases from J, with 16 bases in between. This CDR3 comprises 13 residues. CDR3 coding DNA: TGTGCCAGCAGCCTCCGGTCTGAGAGGGGCTACACCTTC. Protein sequence: CASSLRSERGYTF.

This clonotype appeared many times. This chain uses TRBV30 with TRBJ2-3; a possible D gene is TRBD2 (6 bases). The germline V gene has CDR1 GTSNPN and CDR2 SVGIG (reference sequence). This CDR3 has 16 amino acids. The V and J ends lost 4 bases and 0 bases respectively, with 17 bases between them. The CDR3 DNA is TGTGCCTGGATCGACCCCCTAGCGACTAGCACAGATACGCAGTATTTT. It codes for CAWIDPLATSTDTQYF. Complete variable domain (other parts from reference TRBV30 and TRBJ2-3): SQTIHQWPATLVQPVGSPLSLECTVEGTSNPNLYWYRQAAGRGLQLLFYSVGIGQISSEVPQNLSASRPQDRQFILSSKKLLLSDSGFYLCAWIDPLATSTDTQYFGPGTRLTVL.

The genes are TRBV20-1 and TRBJ2-7, with D possibly being TRBD2 (6 bases). The CDR3 runs to 15 residues. Trimming removed 3 bases from V and 5 bases from J, with 20 bases in between. Germline assignment: CDR1 DFQATT and CDR2 SNEGSKA (reference sequence). CDR3 amino acids: CSARGGPAFNNEQYF. CDR3 nucleotide sequence: TGCAGTGCTAGGGGGGGTCCGGCCTTTAACAACGAGCAGTACTTC.

This clonotype has at least ten counts. The chain uses TRBV5-5 and TRBJ2-1, with D tentatively TRBD1 or TRBD2 (5 bases each). Germline values: CDR1 SGHKS, CDR2 YYEKEE (reference sequence). The CDR3 spans 12 residues. Trimming pared 4 bases from V and 16 bases from J, leaving 18 bases between. The CDR3 coding sequence is TGTGCCAGCAGCCTGACCAATCGGGGCCAATTCTTC. Translated: CASSLTNRGQFF.

In its sample, this clonotype was seen many times. The genes are TRBV6-1 and TRBJ1-1; a weak D match, TRBD1 (5 bases). This CDR3 has 16 residues. Germline V lookup: CDR1 MNHNS, CDR2 SASEGT. V was pared by 5 bases and J by 1 base, with 17 bases between. For the CDR3, the DNA is TGTGCCAGCAGTCCGCCATCGGGACGGAAGAACACTGAAGCTTTCTTT. This gives the protein CASSPPSGRKNTEAFF.

The chain is built from TRBV29-1 and TRBJ2-3; 9 nucleotides agree with TRBD2. The V segment lost 6 bases and the J segment 5 bases; nucleotides outside the gene matches: 18. This CDR3 region has 17 residues. Germline-derived CDR1 and CDR2 are SQVTM and ANQGSEA. CDR3 nucleotides: TGCAGCGTCGGGTCTCGATGGGCGGGAGGGCCTAAAGATACGCAGTATTTT. This gives the protein CSVGSRWAGGPKDTQYF.

To note about this clonotype: This sequence is one base from a far larger clone and is likely a read error. The J gene is TRBJ2-3, the V gene TRBV11-2; D is ambiguous. Judging by the DNA end, TRBJ2-7 fits better; the J call may be wrong. Germline values: CDR1 SGHAT, CDR2 FQNNGV. The CDR3 consists of 14 residues. The CDR3 coding sequence is TGTGCCAGCAGCAAACCCAGTAAACCCTACGAGCAGTACGTC. It codes for CASSKPSKPYEQYV.

Of note for this clonotype: The conserved phenylalanine or tryptophan normally closing the CDR3 is absent here, so this likely arose from a read error. J is TRBJ2-5 and V is TRBV5-1; TRBD2 is a possible D gene (6 bases). This CDR3 has 12 residues. From germline, CDR1 is SGHRS and CDR2 YFSETQ. Trimming removed 4 bases at V and 5 bases at J, with 9 bases between. CDR3 sequence: CASSRLAETQYC. The CDR3 nucleotides read TGCGCCAGCAGCCGGCTAGCGGAGACCCAGTACTGC.

This clonotype came up many times. This chain links TRBV3-1 with TRBJ2-7; unclear D gene. The germline V gene has CDR1 LGHDT and CDR2 YNNKEL (reference sequence). The V gene lost 3 bases and the J gene lost 4 bases, with 19 bases spanning the gap. The CDR3 loop spans 16 amino acids. For the CDR3, the DNA is TGTGCCAGCAGCCACCCCCGGGCCCTGGTGGGGTACGAGCAGTACTTC. Its protein product is CASSHPRALVGYEQYF.